The rows below give T cell receptor beta chains drawn from one sample of a study of blood T cell repertoires in COVID-19. Sequencing used immunoSEQ multiplex PCR; TCRdb keeps in-frame clones, though not all of them. Among fewer than 250,000 clones listed, approximately 86% were seen once. The source material was PBMCs or T cells enriched from blood (not recorded which). These receptors were obtained from a woman between 35 and 50 years old with acute COVID-19. The CDR3 runs from the conserved cysteine through the conserved F or W. The D gene is left open where the match is weak. Expanded clones get a size class; other rows say once, few or many, or leave the size out.

TRBV28,-,TRBJ1-5,once,TGTGCCAGCAGACTGGACATATTTAGCAATCAGCCCCAGCATTTT,CASRLDIFSNQPQHF
TRBV5-1,TRBD2,TRBJ2-1,-,TGCGCCAGCAGCTTTGGCGGGAGCTCCTACAATGAGCAGTTCTTC,CASSFGGSSYNEQFF
TRBV7-8,TRBD1,TRBJ1-5,-,TGTGCCAGCAGCCTAAGACAGGGGAATCAGCCCCAGCATTTT,CASSLRQGNQPQHF
TRBV5-5,-,TRBJ2-7,few,TGTGCCAGCAGCTTGAGGAGCGGGCCATTTTCCTACGAGCAGTACTTC,CASSLRSGPFSYEQYF
TRBV27,TRBD1,TRBJ2-2,once,TGTGCCAGCAGTTCCCTAACAGGGGGCGGCACCGGGGAGCTGTTTTTT,CASSSLTGGGTGELFF
TRBV27,TRBD1,TRBJ2-2,few,TGTGCCAGCAGTCTCTACAGGGGGTCGGCCGGGGAGCTGTTTTTT,CASSLYRGSAGELFF
TRBV6-5,-,TRBJ2-7,once,TGTGCCAGCAGTTACCCGGGCAGGGCGGGGCACGAGCAGTACTTC,CASSYPGRAGHEQYF
TRBV27,-,TRBJ1-2,few,TGTGCCAGCAGTATGAGACAGCCCACTCCCTCCTATGGCTACACCTTC,CASSMRQPTPSYGYTF
TRBV2,-,TRBJ2-3,-,TGTGCCAGCAGTGTTAACAGTATGTCAGATACGCAGTATTTT,CASSVNSMSDTQYF
TRBV25-1,-,TRBJ1-2,-,TGTGCCAGCAGTGAATATGATGGGGCACTTTATGGCTACACCTTC,CASSEYDGALYGYTF
TRBV7-9,TRBD1,TRBJ1-6,-,TGTGCCAGCAGCTTAGTTGGACAGGGAAGAAATTCACCCCTCCACTTT,CASSLVGQGRNSPLHF
TRBV5-1,-,TRBJ2-1,-,-,CASSLSVASGSVWFF
TRBV7-6,TRBD2,TRBJ2-7,-,TGTGCCAGCAGCTTGGGACTAGGGGCCTACGAGCAGTACTTC,CASSLGLGAYEQYF
TRBV5-5,-,TRBJ1-1,-,TGTGCCAGCAGTCTCACAGGGTGGAGCACTGAAGCTTTCTTT,CASSLTGWSTEAFF
TRBV28,-,TRBJ1-4,few,TGTGCCAGCCGGGAGCCTCGCCCAACTAATGAAAAACTGTTTTTT,CASREPRPTNEKLFF
TRBV6-5,-,TRBJ2-7,-,TGTGCCAGCAGTTACCGTCCCGGGGGCTACGAGCAGTACTTC,CASSYRPGGYEQYF